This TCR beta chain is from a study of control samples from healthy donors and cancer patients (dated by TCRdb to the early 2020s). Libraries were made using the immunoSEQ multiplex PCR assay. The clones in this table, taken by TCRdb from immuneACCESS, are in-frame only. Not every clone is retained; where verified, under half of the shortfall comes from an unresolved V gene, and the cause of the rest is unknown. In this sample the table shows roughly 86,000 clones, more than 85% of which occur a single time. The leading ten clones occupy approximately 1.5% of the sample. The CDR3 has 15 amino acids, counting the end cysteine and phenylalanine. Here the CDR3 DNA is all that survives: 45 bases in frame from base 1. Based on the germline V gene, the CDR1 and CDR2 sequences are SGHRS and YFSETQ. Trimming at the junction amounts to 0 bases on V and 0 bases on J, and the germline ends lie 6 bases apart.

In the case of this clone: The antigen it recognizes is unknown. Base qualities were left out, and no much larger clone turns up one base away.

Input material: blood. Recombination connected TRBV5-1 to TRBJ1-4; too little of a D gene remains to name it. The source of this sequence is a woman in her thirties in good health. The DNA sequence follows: TGCGCCAGCAGCTTGGGGGCAGCAACTAATGAAAAACTGTTTTTT. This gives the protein CASSLGAATNEKLFF.